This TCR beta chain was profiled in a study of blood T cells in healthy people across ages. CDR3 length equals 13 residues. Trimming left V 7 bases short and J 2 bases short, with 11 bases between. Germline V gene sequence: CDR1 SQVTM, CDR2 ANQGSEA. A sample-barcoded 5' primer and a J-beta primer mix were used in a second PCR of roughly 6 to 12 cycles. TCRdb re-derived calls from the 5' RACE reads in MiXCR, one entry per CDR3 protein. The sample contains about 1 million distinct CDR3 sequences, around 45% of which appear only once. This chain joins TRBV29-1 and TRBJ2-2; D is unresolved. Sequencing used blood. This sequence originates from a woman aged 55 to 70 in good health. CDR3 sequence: CSARSLNTGELFF. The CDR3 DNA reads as TGCAGCGCCAGGAGTTTAAACACCGGGGAGCTGTTTTTT.